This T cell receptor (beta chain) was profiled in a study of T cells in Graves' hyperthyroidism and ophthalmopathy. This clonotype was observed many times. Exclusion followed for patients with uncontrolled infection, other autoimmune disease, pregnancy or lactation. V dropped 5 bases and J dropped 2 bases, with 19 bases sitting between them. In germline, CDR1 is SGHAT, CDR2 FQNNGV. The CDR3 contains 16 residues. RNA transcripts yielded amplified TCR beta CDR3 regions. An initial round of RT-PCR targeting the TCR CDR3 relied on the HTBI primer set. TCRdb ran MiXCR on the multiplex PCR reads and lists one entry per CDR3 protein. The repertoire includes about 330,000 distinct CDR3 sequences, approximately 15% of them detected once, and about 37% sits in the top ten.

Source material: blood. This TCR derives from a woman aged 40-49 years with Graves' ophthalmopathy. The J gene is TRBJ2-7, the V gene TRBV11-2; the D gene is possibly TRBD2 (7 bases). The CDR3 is CASSPLGGERAYEQYF. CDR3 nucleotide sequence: TGTGCCAGCAGCCCCCTAGGGGGGGAGAGAGCCTACGAGCAGTACTTC. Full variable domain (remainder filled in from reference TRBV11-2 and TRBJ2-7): EAGVAQSPRYKIIEKRQSVAFWCNPISGHATLYWYQQILGQGPKLLIQFQNNGVVDDSQLPKDRFSAERLKGVDSTLKIQPAKLEDSAVYLCASSPLGGERAYEQYFGPGTRLTVT.